This T cell receptor beta chain was recovered during a study of blood T cells in healthy people across ages. Note on this clonotype: The antigen remains unidentified.

Combining a sample-barcoded 5' primer with a J-beta primer mix, a second PCR ran for about 7 to 11 cycles. TCRdb re-analysed the 5' RACE reads in MiXCR, keeping a single row per CDR3 protein. The sample lists almost 800,000 distinct CDR3 sequences; roughly 64% were seen once. General study points: From one million sequenced T cells, diversity estimates were lower bounds.

V was pared by 4 bases and J by 6 bases, with 11 bases between. CDR1 SGHTA and CDR2 FQGNSA come from the germline V gene. The CDR3 sequence is 13 residues long. Researchers collected about 10 milliliters of peripheral blood from every single donor. The authors isolated at least 6 million PBMCs per sample. V usage is TRBV7-2 and J usage is TRBJ2-3; D may be TRBD2 (5 bases). This TCR derives from a man aged 30 to 39 in good health. Material: blood. CDR3 in amino acids: CASSSRGRDTQYF. For the CDR3, the DNA is TGTGCCAGCAGCTCCCGGGGTCGGGATACGCAGTATTTT.